This T cell receptor (beta chain) was retrieved from a study of human versus mouse CDR3 diversity and MHC coevolution. Looking at the study overall: Each sample yielded about 0.6 x 10^7 to 1.8 x 10^7 valid reads.

Points on this clone: What it binds is unknown.

Study findings and constraints: Among all groups, most of the three human donors showed least clonal inequality.

Using immunoSEQ multiplex PCR, the repertoire was profiled, and TCRdb retains in-frame clones only, with some absent. The top ten clones hold approximately 17% of a sample with 45,000 to 75,000 clones, just under 95% of them seen once. J gave up 6 bases and V 8 bases, and 7 bases lay outside the gene matches. The CDR3 loop spans 13 amino acids. The germline CDR1 and CDR2 sequences are SSHAT and FNYEAQ (reference sequence). The receptor was isolated from a person in their sixties or seventies in good health. The chain couples TRBV7-7 to TRBJ2-3; 8 nucleotides match TRBD2. Specimen: naive CD4+ T cells from blood. The sample's subset: CD45RO-negative CD62L-positive naive CD4 T cells. The CDR3, as DNA: TGTGCCAGCGCGAGCGGGAGAACCGATACGCAGTATTTT. Residues: CASASGRTDTQYF.